This TCR beta chain was sequenced for a study of identical twins. Findings of the study overall: The abundant beta clonotypes from cord blood had fewer insertions, and memory repertoires had none of this. The study based its conclusions on cross-sectional statistical analysis and did not follow the same donors.

A single record per CDR3 protein comes from TCRdb applying MiXCR to the 5' RACE reads. Of 250,000 or so distinct CDR3 sequences in the sample, approximately 7% were seen once. This CDR3 has 12 residues. Trimming cost V 6 bases and J 5 bases, with 9 bases left between them. Germline CDR1 MNHNY, CDR2 SVGAGI (reference sequence). This clonotype was seen more than once but under ten times. Antigen: not known. This same sample was also part of a study on yellow fever vaccine responses in identical twins.

The chain combines TRBV6-6 with TRBJ2-3; unclear D gene. The material sequenced was memory (CD45RO+) T cells sorted from blood. This clonotype originated in a young woman in good health. The CDR3 reads CASSRHVDTQYF. The DNA of the CDR3 is TGTGCCAGCAGCCGACATGTAGATACGCAGTATTTT.